The 26 T cell receptor beta chains reported below all come from one sample, sequenced in a study of T cells in Graves' hyperthyroidism and ophthalmopathy. RNA transcripts provided the source from which TCR beta CDR3 regions were amplified. The TCR CDR3 was amplified in a first-round RT-PCR using the HTBI primer set. TCRdb fed the multiplex PCR reads into MiXCR, producing one record per CDR3 protein. The sample shows 89,000 or so distinct CDR3 sequences, 35% to 50% of them seen only once. Sequenced input: peripheral blood or thyroid tissue (not recorded which). The receptors come from a woman between 25 and 40 years old with Graves' hyperthyroidism.

This chain uses TRBV7-2 with TRBJ1-2; D is unclear. The CDR3 is 13 residues long. V was trimmed by 4 bases and J by 2 bases, leaving 8 bases between them. The germline V gene encodes CDR1 SGHTA and CDR2 FQGNSA. CDR3 DNA: TGTGCCAGCAGCTCGGAACAGAACTATGGCTACACCTTC. Amino acids: CASSSEQNYGYTF.

This clonotype was seen repeatedly, ten times or more. The V and J genes are TRBV28 and TRBJ1-1; 9 bases are a match to TRBD1. CDR1 and CDR2 from the germline V gene are MDHEN and SYDVKM. With 6 bases clipped from V and 4 bases from J, the junction kept 9 bases outside the gene matches. CDR3 length: 15 amino acids. For the CDR3, the DNA is TGTGCCAGCAGCTTACAGGGGGCGCGAGGCACTGAAGCTTTCTTT. It specifies CASSLQGARGTEAFF.

This clonotype occurred a few times. For the CDR3, the DNA is TGTGCCAGCAGCTTAGGTAGGACAGTGGATGGCTACACCTTC. It translates to CASSLGRTVDGYTF. The V and J genes are TRBV7-2 and TRBJ1-2, with D perhaps TRBD1 (6 bases). Between the trimmed V and J ends, which lost 1 base and 6 bases, there was a span of 12 bases. In germline, CDR1 is SGHTA, CDR2 FQGNSA. CDR3 length equals 14 residues.

Notes on this clonotype: The junction departs from germline at one end; a sequencing error may be responsible. This chain uses TRBV7-2 with TRBJ2-7; 7 positions match TRBD2. Per germline, CDR1 SGHTA and CDR2 FQGNSA. The CDR3 contains 12 residues. The CDR3 nucleotides are TGTGCCACCGGGGGGTTCACCTACGAGCGGTACTTC. Its protein is CATGGFTYERYF. The full variable domain, completed using reference TRBV7-2 and TRBJ2-7, is GAGVSQSPSNKVTEKGKDVELRCDPISGHTALYWYRQSLGQGLEFLIYFQGNSAPDKSGLPSDRFSAERTGGSVSTLTIQRTQQEDSAVYLCATGGFTYERYFGPGTRLTVT.

Many counts were recorded for this clonotype. The V gene is TRBV6-1, the J gene TRBJ2-5; D not certain. Trimming took 1 base from V and 5 from J, leaving 11 bases between them. Germline V gene sequence: CDR1 MNHNS, CDR2 SASEGT. The CDR3 is 14 residues long. CDR3 amino acids: CASSEGVARETQYF. DNA of the CDR3: TGTGCCAGCAGTGAAGGGGTGGCGCGGGAGACCCAGTACTTC.

Concerning this clonotype itself: It may be a read error: a sequence one base away is much more abundant. This chain connects TRBV20-1 to TRBJ2-3; TRBD2 matches at 11 bases. Germline CDR1 is DFQATT and CDR2 is SNEGSKA (reference sequence). The CDR3 sequence is 17 residues long. This CDR3 is CNARRKGTSGNTDTQYF. The DNA for the CDR3 is TGCAATGCTAGAAGGAAGGGGACTAGCGGAAACACAGATACGCAGTATTTT.

There are many counts of this clonotype. The CDR3 loop reads CAIRRWNQPQHF. DNA of the CDR3: TGTGCCATAAGGCGTTGGAATCAGCCCCAGCATTTT. The J gene is TRBJ1-5, the V gene TRBV6-1, with D uncertain. Trimming removed 10 bases at V and 4 bases at J, with 11 bases between. The CDR3 extends over 12 amino acids. Germline V lookup: CDR1 MNHNS, CDR2 SASEGT.

The chain combines TRBV7-9 with TRBJ2-5, with D uncertain. The CDR3 has 16 residues. Germline CDR1 SEHNR, CDR2 FQNEAQ (reference sequence). Trimming removed 4 bases from V and 5 bases from J, with 20 bases in between. CDR3 DNA sequence: TGTGCCAGCAGCTCGAGACTGGACGGGTTTGGGGAGACCCAGTACTTC. Encoded protein: CASSSRLDGFGETQYF.

The V call is TRBV25-1, the J call TRBJ1-6; D remains ambiguous. Germline CDR1 is MGHDK and CDR2 is SYGVNS. The CDR3 is 12 residues long. Written as DNA, the CDR3 is TGTGCTAGACGATTGGGGAATTCACCCCTCCACTTT. This codes for CARRLGNSPLHF. Combining the CDR3 with reference TRBV25-1 and TRBJ1-6 gives the whole variable domain EADIYQTPRYLVIGTGKKITLECSQTMGHDKMYWYQQDPGMELHLIHYSYGVNSTEKGDLSSESTVSRIRTEHFPLTLESARPSHTSQYLCARRLGNSPLHFGNGTRLTVT.

V usage is TRBV7-2 and J usage is TRBJ2-7; either TRBD1 or TRBD2 may fit D (5 bases each). The V end was cut by 6 bases, the J end by 2 bases, with 14 bases between. The CDR3 is 14 residues long. Germline V gives CDR1 SGHTA, CDR2 FQGNSA. CDR3 residues: CASSGAERAYEQYF. The CDR3 region has the DNA TGTGCCAGCAGTGGGGCAGAGAGGGCCTACGAGCAGTACTTC.

Regarding this clonotype: With a much larger clone just one base away, this may be a read error. The rearrangement joins TRBV28 to TRBJ1-1; no reliable D call. Trimming pared 10 bases from V and 10 bases from J, leaving 16 bases between. The CDR3 is 11 residues long. Germline CDR1 and CDR2: MDHEN and SYDVKM. In DNA, the CDR3 is TGTGCCACCACCGCCCCAGGTGGAGCTTTCTTT. It is translated as CATTAPGGAFF. Variable domain in full (rest from reference TRBV28 and TRBJ1-1): DVKVTQSSRYLVKRTGEKVFLECVQDMDHENMFWYRQDPGLGLRLIYFSYDVKMKEKGDIPEGYSVSREKKERFSLILESASTNQTSMYLCATTAPGGAFFGQGTRLTVV.

The CDR3, as DNA: TGTGCCAGCCGAAGCCTAGCCGGCACAGATACGCAGTATTTT. It translates to CASRSLAGTDTQYF. The J gene is TRBJ2-3, the V gene TRBV7-8; tentatively, D is TRBD2 (5 bases). This CDR3 is 14 amino acids long. The germline V gene has CDR1 SGHVS and CDR2 FQNEAQ. V lost 8 bases and J 1 base, leaving 13 bases between the germline ends.

This clonotype has a count of ten or more. The chain has TRBV11-2 and TRBJ2-7; perhaps TRBD2 as D (7 bases). Germline assignment: CDR1 SGHAT and CDR2 FQNNGV. Deletions cut 5 bases from V and 2 bases from J, with 16 bases between. This CDR3 has 15 amino acids. CDR3 DNA sequence: TGTGCCAGCAGCCTCTGGGGGGGGGCAACCTACGAGCAGTACTTC. Its protein is CASSLWGGATYEQYF.

This clonotype occurred many times. This chain joins TRBV20-1 and TRBJ2-2; D might be TRBD2 (6 bases). Germline loops: CDR1 DFQATT, CDR2 SNEGSKA (reference sequence). V dropped 3 bases and J dropped 4 bases, with 18 bases sitting between them. The length of the CDR3 is 16 residues. Here the CDR3 reads CSASGLGTRSTGELFF. In DNA, the CDR3 is TGCAGTGCTAGTGGACTCGGGACTCGCTCCACCGGGGAGCTGTTTTTT.

This clonotype was recorded at least ten times. The rearrangement joins TRBV28 to TRBJ2-7; perhaps TRBD1 as D (6 bases). From germline, CDR1 is MDHEN and CDR2 SYDVKM. There are 15 residues in the CDR3. Trimming took 7 bases from V and 5 from J, leaving 21 bases between them. CDR3 nucleotide sequence: TGTGCCAGCACCGTTGGGGGCTGGGGTTCCCACGAGCAGTACTTC. Translation: CASTVGGWGSHEQYF.

A few counts support this clonotype. The gene calls are TRBV19 and TRBJ1-2; 7 nucleotides agree with TRBD1. Trimming cost V 7 bases and J 0 bases; bases outside gene matches: 17. Germline values: CDR1 LNHDA, CDR2 SQIVND (reference sequence). CDR3 length: 18 residues. The CDR3 DNA is TGTGCCAGTACTCTCGCCGGGACAGCTCAATCGACTAACTATGGCTACACCTTC. It codes for CASTLAGTAQSTNYGYTF. Using reference TRBV19 and TRBJ1-2 for the parts outside the CDR3, the full variable domain is DGGITQSPKYLFRKEGQNVTLSCEQNLNHDAMYWYRQDPGQGLRLIYYSQIVNDFQKGDIAEGYSVSREKKESFPLTVTSAQKNPTAFYLCASTLAGTAQSTNYGYTFGSGTRLTVV.

This clonotype turned up a few times. The chain joins TRBV18 to TRBJ1-3; no clear D gene. The CDR3 totals 15 residues. The germline V and J ends were trimmed by 4 bases and 0 bases, with 10 bases remaining between them. Germline V gives CDR1 KGHSH, CDR2 LQKENI. The CDR3 sequence: CASSLYGLSGNTIYF. CDR3 in DNA: TGTGCCAGCTCACTTTACGGCCTCTCTGGAAACACCATATATTTT.

This clonotype was found many times. The chain is built from TRBV12-3 or TRBV12-4 and TRBJ2-7; 7 bases are a match to TRBD1. CDR3 size: 15 residues. Losses at the gene ends were 5 bases for V and 4 bases for J; bases not matched to a gene: 11. This CDR3 is CASSPQTGVGYEQYF. The CDR3 nucleotides read TGTGCCAGCAGTCCTCAAACAGGGGTGGGGTACGAGCAGTACTTC.

This clonotype showed up many times. The rearrangement joins TRBV19 to TRBJ1-2, with D possibly TRBD1 on 5 matching bases. The CDR3 extends over 13 amino acids. The germline V gene encodes CDR1 LNHDA and CDR2 SQIVND (reference sequence). V dropped 3 bases and J dropped 4 bases, with 9 bases sitting between them. CDR3 coding DNA: TGTGCCAGTAGTATCGAGGGGACCTATGGCTACACCTTC. This translates into CASSIEGTYGYTF.

The chain links TRBV20-1 to TRBJ1-1; 9 bases align to TRBD1. V was clipped by 4 bases and J by 5 bases; unmatched bases: 11. The CDR3 totals 15 residues. Per the germline V gene, CDR1 is DFQATT and CDR2 is SNEGSKA (reference sequence). This chain's CDR3 is CSATRLGQGKTEAFF. For the CDR3, the DNA is TGCAGTGCTACCCGCCTGGGACAGGGTAAAACTGAAGCTTTCTTT.

Worth noting for this clonotype: The CDR3 carries no conserved terminal phenylalanine or tryptophan, so it likely arises from a read error. The chain joins TRBV9 to TRBJ2-5, with D unclear. The V end was cut by 3 bases, the J end by 5 bases, with 8 bases between. This CDR3 has 12 residues. The germline V gene encodes CDR1 SGDLS and CDR2 YYNGEE. Here the CDR3 DNA reads TGTGCCAGCAGCGCCGGCAGGGAGACCCAGTACCTC. It is translated as CASSAGRETQYL.

This clonotype has ten or more counts. V is TRBV5-6 and J is TRBJ1-1; possible D gene TRBD1, 6 bases. The CDR3 is made up of 17 amino acids. V lost 0 bases and J lost 4, with 19 bases in between. The germline gives CDR1 SGHDT, CDR2 YYEEEE. In DNA, the CDR3 is TGTGCCAGCAGCTTGGGCCAGGGCTACAGGGACGGCACTGAAGCTTTCTTT. Its protein is CASSLGQGYRDGTEAFF. The variable domain in full, with the rest retrieved from reference TRBV5-6 and TRBJ1-1, is DAGVTQSPTHLIKTRGQQVTLRCSPKSGHDTVSWYQQALGQGPQFIFQYYEEEERQRGNFPDRFSGHQFPNYSSELNVNALLLGDSALYLCASSLGQGYRDGTEAFFGQGTRLTVV.

This clonotype occurred many times. The chain joins TRBV5-1 to TRBJ2-5; D call uncertain. V was cut by 4 bases and J by 7 bases, with 11 bases left in between. Germline lookup yields CDR1 SGHRS and CDR2 YFSETQ. The CDR3 sequence is 12 residues long. CDR3 nucleotide sequence: TGCGCCAGCAGCGAAGAACCGGGGACCCAGTACTTC. This encodes CASSEEPGTQYF.

This clonotype was seen many times. Written as DNA, the CDR3 is TGTGCCAGCAGCCCCGGGACAGTAGAAGCTTTCTTT. As protein: CASSPGTVEAFF. V is TRBV7-9 and J is TRBJ1-1; 7 bases are a match to TRBD1. CDR1 and CDR2 from the germline V gene are SEHNR and FQNEAQ (reference sequence). The length of the CDR3 is 12 residues. V shed 5 bases, J shed 8 bases, and the junction held 5 bases outside the gene matches.

The table lists this clonotype with many counts. The chain is built from TRBV20-1 and TRBJ1-2; D remains ambiguous. This CDR3 has 12 residues. Looked up from germline, CDR1 is DFQATT and CDR2 is SNEGSKA (reference sequence). Trimming stripped 5 bases from V and 8 bases from J, with 15 bases between. CDR3 nucleotide sequence: TGCAGTGCTCACCCCGGCAGTGGCGGCTACACCTTC. It is translated as CSAHPGSGGYTF.

The sample holds many counts of this clonotype. The chain couples TRBV12-3 or TRBV12-4 to TRBJ2-7, with 11 bases that match TRBD2. The CDR3 runs to 15 residues. The V and J ends lost 5 bases and 4 bases, in that order; junction bases with no gene match: 7. In nucleotides, the CDR3 is TGTGCCAGCAGTCCGTATACTAGCGGGAGTTACGAGCAGTACTTC. The encoded protein is CASSPYTSGSYEQYF.